This T cell receptor beta chain was found in a study of blood T cell repertoires in COVID-19. The overall study: Acute and convalescent COVID-19 specimens originated in the United States, Italy and Spain. The cDNA or gDNA used as material had been derived from T cells, B-cell-depleted T cells, or PBMCs.

In the source study's methods: Amplifying reference gene primers gave estimates of nucleated cell counts. The data were produced by immunoSEQ multiplex PCR, yet TCRdb's version contains in-frame clones alone and is incomplete. V, J and clone size are those of that table, while D and trimming were read from the DNA. Here the sample spans approximately 300,000 clones, roughly 90% being singletons. The clonotype comes from a woman in her 50s with active or convalescent COVID-19. The sequencing sample was made of peripheral blood.

CDR3: CAISEGQAINQPQHF. The CDR3 DNA follows: TGTGCCATCAGTGAGGGACAAGCGATTAATCAGCCCCAGCATTTT. The chain carries TRBV10-3 and TRBJ1-5; weak D call: TRBD1 (5 bases). The CDR3 loop spans 15 amino acids. The germline gives CDR1 ENHRY, CDR2 SYGVKD. The ends were cut back, 2 bases at V and 4 bases at J, with 12 bases in the middle.